The 2 T cell receptor beta chains presented below share a single source sample, sequenced in a study of Graves' ophthalmopathy and Graves' hyperthyroidism. Scientists amplified the TCR beta CDR3 regions from RNA transcripts. A first-round RT-PCR used HTBI primers, followed by a second-round multiplex PCR. Each CDR3 protein gets one entry after TCRdb re-called the multiplex PCR reads with MiXCR. In the table there are 40,000 to 50,000 distinct CDR3 sequences, under 55% of which are singletons. Material for sequencing was peripheral blood. These receptors were taken from an adult man with Graves' ophthalmopathy.

This clonotype was detected many times. The chain uses TRBV7-3 and TRBJ2-5; 7 bases are a match to TRBD1. CDR3 length equals 15 residues. In germline, CDR1 is SGHTA, CDR2 FQGTGA. V shed 5 bases, J shed 10 bases, and the junction held 16 bases outside the gene matches. As DNA, the CDR3 is TGTGCCAGCAGCCCGGGAACAGACAGGGATGGTATCCAGTACTTC. Translation gives CASSPGTDRDGIQYF.

Concerning this clonotype: One junction end does not reproduce the germline sequence, and a read error may be involved. This chain joins TRBV7-3 and TRBJ1-6; D possibly corresponds to TRBD1 (5 bases). Germline V CDR1 and CDR2: SGHTA, FQGTGA. The CDR3 consists of 14 residues. The CDR3 spells CASSSNQRGSALHF. In DNA, the CDR3 is TGTGCCAGCAGTTCCAATCAAAGGGGTTCAGCCCTCCACTTT.